In its sample, the clone carrying this T cell receptor beta chain was seen a few times. Its antigen is as yet unknown. Study donors comprised healthy, HIV-negative adults devoid of recent acute infection or vaccination. Sequenced by immunoSEQ multiplex PCR; TCRdb stores in-frame clones only, minus some. The repertoire holds under 1,100,000 clones, with around 76% as singletons. V dropped 1 base and J dropped 7 bases, with 22 bases sitting between them. The germline V gene encodes CDR1 LNHDA and CDR2 SQIVND (reference sequence). This CDR3 is 17 amino acids long. This entry comes from a study of shared clonotypes between healthy human individuals. Study findings and constraints: Sampling involved blood alone; tissue repertoires likely differ.

This receptor was taken from a man between 18 and 35 years old in good health. Sequenced material: memory CD4+ T cells sorted from blood. Subset indicated: CD45RA-negative fraction. The chain is built from TRBV19 and TRBJ1-2; a possible D gene is TRBD1 (5 bases). Here the CDR3 DNA reads TGTGCCAGTAGTATAGTACCTACAACAGCCCGGGACGGTGGCTACACCTTC. It encodes CASSIVPTTARDGGYTF.